This is a list of T cell receptor beta chains from one sample in a study of blood T cell repertoires in COVID-19. Measured with immunoSEQ multiplex PCR; TCRdb has only the in-frame clones, and not every one. The table shows around 200,000 clones, with around 88% occurring only once. The material sequenced was peripheral blood. The receptors stem from a woman aged 50 to 60 with acute or convalescent COVID-19. CDR3s include the opening cysteine and the closing phenylalanine or tryptophan. Fields, in order: V gene, J gene, CDR3 protein.

V gene: TRBV5-1
J gene: TRBJ2-3
CDR3 protein: CASRRQTGETDTQYF

V gene: TRBV9
J gene: TRBJ2-4
CDR3 protein: CASSVGDWALHQYF

V gene: TRBV10-1
J gene: TRBJ2-5
CDR3 protein: CASSADPAGETQYF

V gene: TRBV19
J gene: TRBJ2-3
CDR3 protein: CASSDRVDTQYF

V gene: TRBV5-1
J gene: TRBJ2-7
CDR3 protein: CASSLTSGSRNEQYF

V gene: TRBV9
J gene: TRBJ2-2
CDR3 protein: CASRGERATGELFF

V gene: TRBV5-1
J gene: TRBJ1-3
CDR3 protein: CASSLDGGRSVGNTIYF

V gene: TRBV5-1
J gene: TRBJ1-1
CDR3 protein: CASSKGTGNTEAFF

V gene: TRBV6-5
J gene: TRBJ2-3
CDR3 protein: CASSRGGGTDTQYF

V gene: TRBV28
J gene: TRBJ2-4
CDR3 protein: CASSLGQTNIQYF

V gene: TRBV19
J gene: TRBJ1-2
CDR3 protein: CASSILGQGILYGYTF

V gene: TRBV19
J gene: TRBJ2-7
CDR3 protein: CASSAGGPIVGGKQYF

V gene: TRBV24-1
J gene: TRBJ1-1
CDR3 protein: CATSDLVMGQLNTEAFF

V gene: TRBV10-3
J gene: TRBJ2-1
CDR3 protein: CAISIAGDREQFF

V gene: TRBV5-5
J gene: TRBJ2-5
CDR3 protein: CASSFFSGYQETQYF

V gene: TRBV11-3
J gene: TRBJ2-1
CDR3 protein: CASSYGTGRVVYNEQFF

V gene: TRBV9
J gene: TRBJ2-3
CDR3 protein: CASSVAVSTDTQYF

V gene: TRBV25-1
J gene: TRBJ1-5
CDR3 protein: CASSESGREPQHF

V gene: TRBV5-6
J gene: TRBJ2-1
CDR3 protein: CASSLVYRGANEQFF

V gene: TRBV10-1
J gene: TRBJ2-2
CDR3 protein: CASSDPRGGHTGELFF

V gene: TRBV6-1
J gene: TRBJ2-7
CDR3 protein: CASSVGLAGVLYEQYF

V gene: TRBV29-1
J gene: TRBJ2-7
CDR3 protein: CSVRNGTDSYEQYF

V gene: TRBV2
J gene: TRBJ1-6
CDR3 protein: CASSATGRDSPLHF

V gene: TRBV12-3/TRBV12-4
J gene: TRBJ2-7
CDR3 protein: CASRGVHEQYF

V gene: TRBV6-5
J gene: TRBJ2-7
CDR3 protein: CASSYSRENEQYF

V gene: TRBV5-1
J gene: TRBJ2-5
CDR3 protein: CASSPRHTNTGETQYF

V gene: TRBV24-1
J gene: TRBJ2-5
CDR3 protein: CATSDTNREGQETQYF

V gene: TRBV28
J gene: TRBJ1-5
CDR3 protein: CASSISSNQPQHF

V gene: TRBV13
J gene: TRBJ1-1
CDR3 protein: CASSLKGITEAFF

V gene: TRBV19
J gene: TRBJ1-3
CDR3 protein: CASRPRALGNTIYF

V gene: TRBV3-1/TRBV3-2
J gene: TRBJ1-6
CDR3 protein: CASSPGTPYQYNSPLHF

V gene: TRBV27
J gene: TRBJ2-1
CDR3 protein: CASSSWTSGYYNEQFF

V gene: TRBV24-1
J gene: TRBJ2-6
CDR3 protein: CATSGRSGANVLTF

V gene: TRBV7-2
J gene: TRBJ1-4
CDR3 protein: CASSPVGGNEKLFF

V gene: TRBV5-1
J gene: TRBJ2-7
CDR3 protein: CASSPGTSGRTSYEQYF

V gene: TRBV7-9
J gene: TRBJ1-2
CDR3 protein: CASSSLWGDYGYTF

V gene: TRBV27
J gene: TRBJ1-4
CDR3 protein: CASRRQGARVDEKLFF

V gene: TRBV28
J gene: TRBJ2-7
CDR3 protein: CASSLLGAKGNEQYF

V gene: TRBV20-1
J gene: TRBJ2-3
CDR3 protein: CSASILQREHVTDTQYF

V gene: TRBV28
J gene: TRBJ1-2
CDR3 protein: CASSSLGGNYGYTF

V gene: TRBV24-1
J gene: TRBJ2-7
CDR3 protein: CATSDLGGQGVKQYF

V gene: TRBV29-1
J gene: TRBJ2-1
CDR3 protein: CSFQGLAYNEQFF

V gene: TRBV5-6
J gene: TRBJ2-5
CDR3 protein: CASSYRLLAGGSGETQYF

V gene: TRBV3-1/TRBV3-2
J gene: TRBJ2-3
CDR3 protein: CASSRRTGGRGTDTQYF

V gene: TRBV2
J gene: TRBJ1-1
CDR3 protein: CGRGREAFF

V gene: TRBV5-1
J gene: TRBJ1-3
CDR3 protein: CASSFGPTGNSGNTIYF

V gene: TRBV12-3/TRBV12-4
J gene: TRBJ1-1
CDR3 protein: CASNPGGGTEAFF

V gene: TRBV4-1
J gene: TRBJ1-2
CDR3 protein: CASSQGGKGGNYGYTF

V gene: TRBV6-6
J gene: TRBJ2-2
CDR3 protein: CASSGRDNTGELFF

V gene: TRBV7-8
J gene: TRBJ2-5
CDR3 protein: CASTLPRAGKGQETQYF

V gene: TRBV11-1
J gene: TRBJ2-7
CDR3 protein: CASSPGLGDRDEQYF

V gene: TRBV20-1
J gene: TRBJ2-7
CDR3 protein: CSADENREQYF